The 15 T cell receptor beta chains reported below all come from one sample, sequenced in a study of a mutant IDH1 vaccine in newly diagnosed glioma. The time point was: week 35, safety follow-up. Topical imiquimod accompanied each vaccine dose, which consisted of 300 ug of mutant IDH1 20-mer peptide. Only in-frame clones appear in the TCRdb table, and some are missing; sequencing was by immunoSEQ multiplex PCR. Seen here are approximately 41,000 clones, 85% to 90% observed once, and the top ten hold approximately 1.5%. Their cognate antigens are unknown. The sequenced sample was PBMCs, obtained from a glioma patient whose treatment included an IDH1 peptide vaccine. The receptors here all came from a man between 35 and 55 years old with glioma.

V usage is TRBV14 and J usage is TRBJ2-3; a possible D gene is TRBD1 (6 bases). Deletions cut 1 base from V and 4 bases from J, with 24 bases between. The CDR3 is made up of 19 amino acids. Germline lookup yields CDR1 SGHDN and CDR2 FVKESK. CDR3 loop: CASSQVLLQGITLPDTQYF. The CDR3 DNA sequence: TGTGCCAGCAGCCAAGTTCTGCTACAGGGTATAACGTTGCCAGATACGCAGTATTTT.

The V and J genes are TRBV2 and TRBJ1-5; the match to TRBD1 covers 8 bases. The CDR3 length is 14 residues. V lost 5 bases, J lost 6 bases, and 6 bases stayed unmatched. The V gene's germline CDR1 is SNHLY and CDR2 FYNNEI. Written as DNA, the CDR3 is TGTGCCAGCAGTCTACAGGGGGGGAGTCAGCCCCAGCATTTT. Encoded protein: CASSLQGGSQPQHF.

This chain links TRBV19 with TRBJ1-4; D remains unclear. The V end lost 6 bases, the J end lost 1 base, and 12 bases lay between the germline ends. The CDR3 is made up of 15 amino acids. Germline V CDR1 and CDR2: LNHDA, SQIVND (reference sequence). The CDR3 DNA reads as TGTGCCAGTAGGTCGCCGGCTCTAACTAATGAAAAACTGTTTTTT. Translating gives CASRSPALTNEKLFF.

This rearrangement joins TRBV6-5 to TRBJ2-3; 7 positions agree with TRBD1. The CDR3 spans 15 residues. The junction had 1 base not matched to a gene; V was cut back by 0 bases and J by 1 base. The germline gives CDR1 MNHEY, CDR2 SVGAGI. CDR3 DNA sequence: TGTGCCAGCAGTTACTCCGACAGGGGCACAGATACGCAGTATTTT. This sequence encodes CASSYSDRGTDTQYF.

This chain connects TRBV7-8 to TRBJ2-3; D uncertain. This CDR3 contains 15 residues. The ends were cut back, 0 bases at V and 7 bases at J, with 14 bases in the middle. Germline-derived CDR1 and CDR2 are SGHVS and FQNEAQ. CDR3 nucleotide sequence: TGTGCCAGCAGCTTAGCGATTAACTACCCGAATACGCAGTATTTT. This codes for CASSLAINYPNTQYF.

This chain connects TRBV5-6 to TRBJ1-2; D is perhaps TRBD1 (6 bases). Trimming took off 4 bases at V and 6 bases at J, with 16 bases between the two ends. Germline values: CDR1 SGHDT, CDR2 YYEEEE. There are 14 residues in the CDR3. The DNA of the CDR3 is TGTGCCAGCAGCCGAGGGGGAGGGGTAGATGGCTACACCTTC. It is translated as CASSRGGGVDGYTF.

The chain joins TRBV20-1 to TRBJ1-1; D is undetermined. CDR1 DFQATT and CDR2 SNEGSKA come from the germline V gene (reference sequence). The germline V and J ends were trimmed by 2 bases and 3 bases, with 4 bases remaining between them. The CDR3 has 11 residues. CDR3 coding DNA: TGCAGTGCTAGATGGGACACTGAAGCTTTCTTT. It codes for CSARWDTEAFF.

V usage is TRBV6-4 and J usage is TRBJ2-3; 14 bases are a match to TRBD2. Trimming removed 11 bases from V and 3 bases from J; junction bases left unmatched: 4. From germline, CDR1 is MRHNA and CDR2 SNTAGT. There are 14 residues in the CDR3. The CDR3 region is CACGTSGGTDTQYF. Here the CDR3 DNA reads TGTGCCTGCGGGACTAGCGGGGGAACAGATACGCAGTATTTT.

In its sample, this clone was seen a few times. The chain is built from TRBV11-2 and TRBJ1-5; no clear D gene. V was shortened by 1 base and J by 3 bases, with 4 bases between the two germline ends. The CDR3 has 13 residues. Germline loops: CDR1 SGHAT, CDR2 FQNNGV. CDR3 in DNA: TGTGCCAGCAGCTTAGTTGCCAATCAGCCCCAGCATTTT. Its translation is CASSLVANQPQHF.

This clone has just one count. This chain connects TRBV6-4 to TRBJ2-3; 8 bases agree with TRBD1. This CDR3 comprises 15 residues. Germline V lookup: CDR1 MRHNA, CDR2 SNTAGT. With V trimmed by 3 bases and J by 1 base, 3 bases remained unmatched. The chain's CDR3 is CASSEGGQGTDTQYF. CDR3 nucleotides: TGTGCCAGCAGTGAGGGGGGACAGGGCACAGATACGCAGTATTTT.

V usage is TRBV11-2 and J usage is TRBJ2-3; 10 bases are a match to TRBD2. CDR3 length: 18 residues. Germline-derived CDR1 and CDR2 are SGHAT and FQNNGV. J gave up 4 bases and V 3 bases, and 13 bases lay outside the gene matches. CDR3 nucleotide sequence: TGTGCCAGCAGCTTCTTGGGGACTAGCGATGAGTTGGCAGATACGCAGTATTTT. This codes for CASSFLGTSDELADTQYF.

CDR3 sequence reads: CASSPGQEYREQYF. Here the CDR3 DNA reads TGTGCCAGCAGTCCGGGACAGGAATATAGGGAGCAGTACTTC. This chain uses TRBV7-6 with TRBJ2-7; 8 nucleotides agree with TRBD1. The junction had 11 bases not matched to a gene; V was cut back by 6 bases and J by 7 bases. This CDR3 region has 14 residues. Germline lookup yields CDR1 SGHVS and CDR2 FNYEAQ.

The chain couples TRBV5-4 to TRBJ2-2; D may correspond to TRBD1 or TRBD2 (6 bases each). Germline V gene data show CDR1 as SGHNT and CDR2 as YYREEE (reference sequence). Between the trimmed V and J ends, which lost 4 bases and 6 bases, there was a span of 13 bases. CDR3 size: 14 residues. In DNA form, the CDR3 reads TGTGCCAGCAGCCCTCGGAGGGGGGCCGGGGAGCTGTTTTTT. This translates into CASSPRRGAGELFF.

V and J are TRBV5-5 and TRBJ2-5; no firm D call. CDR1 SGHKS and CDR2 YYEKEE come from the germline V gene (reference sequence). CDR3 size: 14 residues. The ends were cut back, 0 bases at V and 1 base at J, with 7 bases in the middle. The CDR3 nucleotides read TGTGCCAGCAGCTTGGGCGGAATCCAAGAGACCCAGTACTTC. This translates into CASSLGGIQETQYF.

The V call is TRBV6-6, the J call TRBJ2-7, with TRBD2 identical over 9 bases. J was trimmed by 7 bases and V by 6 bases; bases with no gene match: 10. From germline, CDR1 is MNHNY and CDR2 SVGAGI (reference sequence). This CDR3 has 14 amino acids. DNA of the CDR3: TGTGCCAGCAGGGTAGCGGGAGCCTCAGGGGAGCAGTACTTC. The encoded protein is CASRVAGASGEQYF.